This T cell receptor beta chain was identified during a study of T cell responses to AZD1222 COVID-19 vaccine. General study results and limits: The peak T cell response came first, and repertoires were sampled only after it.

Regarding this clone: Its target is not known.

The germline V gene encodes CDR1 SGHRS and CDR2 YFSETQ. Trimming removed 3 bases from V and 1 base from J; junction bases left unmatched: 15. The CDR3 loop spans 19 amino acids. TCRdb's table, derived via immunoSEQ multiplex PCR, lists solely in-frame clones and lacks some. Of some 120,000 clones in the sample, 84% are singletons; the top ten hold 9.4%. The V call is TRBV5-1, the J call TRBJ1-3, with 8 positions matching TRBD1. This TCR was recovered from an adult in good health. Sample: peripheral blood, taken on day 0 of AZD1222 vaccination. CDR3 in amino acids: CASSYPSGTGLFSGNTIYF. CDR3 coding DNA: TGCGCCAGCAGCTACCCTTCCGGGACAGGACTATTTTCTGGAAACACCATATATTTT.